This TCR beta chain was found in a study of blood T cell repertoires in COVID-19. Study-level background: Acute and convalescent COVID-19 samples came from the United States, Italy and Spain. PBMCs, B-cell-depleted T cells, or T cells were the source of the cDNA or gDNA that made up the material.

Per the original methods: Estimation of nucleated cell counts relied on the amplification of reference gene primers. Clones were sequenced by immunoSEQ multiplex PCR, and TCRdb holds only the in-frame ones, with some missing. The V and J calls and the clone size are those of that table, but D and trimming were determined from the DNA. The table includes around 430,000 clones, approximately 88% detected once. Unmatched junction bases numbered 2, after V lost 5 bases and J lost 0 bases. The CDR3 has 14 amino acids. Germline V CDR1 and CDR2: SNHLY, FYNNEI. Patients of the Seattle cohort, enrolled during active infection, were followed longitudinally.

Material: peripheral blood. The J gene is TRBJ2-3, the V gene TRBV2; 7 nucleotides agree with TRBD2. This TCR was recovered from a woman in her 50s with COVID-19, enrolled during active disease. The CDR3 is CASSRLASTDTQYF. The CDR3 DNA follows: TGTGCCAGCAGTAGACTAGCCAGCACAGATACGCAGTATTTT.